Listed here are 23 T cell receptor beta chains from one sample, sequenced in a study of blood T cell repertoires in COVID-19. Libraries were prepared by immunoSEQ multiplex PCR; TCRdb keeps only in-frame clonotypes and omits some of them. This repertoire shows some 170,000 clones, 75% to 85% found once; its top ten account for 13% to 15%. The sequencing input was PBMCs or T cells enriched from blood (not recorded which). The receptors originated from a man aged 45 to 65 who had recovered from COVID-19.

CDR3 DNA sequence: TGTGCCAGCAGTGAATCGGGACTAGCGGCTGTCTACAATGAGCAGTTCTTC. Translating gives CASSESGLAAVYNEQFF. The J gene is TRBJ2-1, the V gene TRBV6-1; 11 bases align to TRBD2. This CDR3 has 17 residues. V lost 2 bases and J lost 3; bases outside the gene matches: 6. Germline loops: CDR1 MNHNS, CDR2 SASEGT.

The chain joins TRBV5-1 to TRBJ1-1; 8 bases are shared with TRBD1. The CDR3 runs 16 residues. V shed 2 bases and J 4 bases; nucleotides not matched to a gene: 10. Germline CDR1 SGHRS, CDR2 YFSETQ. CDR3 residues: CASSLFQGAVGTEAFF. As DNA, the CDR3 is TGCGCCAGCAGCTTATTTCAGGGGGCTGTAGGCACTGAAGCTTTCTTT.

This chain joins TRBV30 and TRBJ1-5, with TRBD1 identical over 7 bases. J lost 0 bases, V lost 4 bases, and 3 bases had no gene match. Germline V gene lookup returns CDR1 GTSNPN and CDR2 SVGIG (reference sequence). The CDR3 has 14 amino acids. This CDR3 reads CAWNRGNSNQPQHF. CDR3 nucleotide sequence: TGTGCCTGGAACAGGGGCAATAGCAATCAGCCCCAGCATTTT.

The chain carries TRBV6-5 and TRBJ1-6; no definite D call. The CDR3 covers 16 residues. V was trimmed by 0 bases and J by 6 bases, leaving 12 bases between them. Germline CDR1 MNHEY, CDR2 SVGAGI. CDR3 DNA: TGTGCCAGCAGTTACTCCGAGGGCGGTGGTAATTCACCCCTCCACTTT. This sequence encodes CASSYSEGGGNSPLHF.

The rearrangement uses TRBV5-1 and TRBJ2-2; maybe TRBD1 (7 bases). Trimming left V 6 bases short and J 4 bases short, with 10 bases between. Germline-derived CDR1 and CDR2 are SGHRS and YFSETQ. This CDR3 has 13 amino acids. CDR3 coding DNA: TGCGCCAGCACTCAGGGGGGCACCGGGGAGCTGTTTTTT. Residues: CASTQGGTGELFF.

The rearrangement links TRBV10-3 to TRBJ1-2; D uncertain. Trimming took 3 bases from V and 6 from J, leaving 17 bases between them. Germline CDR1 reads ENHRY; CDR2 reads SYGVKD. The CDR3 runs 15 residues. The CDR3 DNA follows: TGTGCCATCAGTGACCCTGTAACGGGGAAGGATGGCTACACCTTC. Its translation: CAISDPVTGKDGYTF.

This clone turned up a few times. The V call is TRBV10-3, the J call TRBJ1-6; 7 bases fit TRBD1. J gave up 4 bases and V 5 bases, and 5 bases lay outside the gene matches. Per the germline V gene, CDR1 is ENHRY and CDR2 is SYGVKD. The CDR3 runs to 15 residues. The CDR3 here is CAISRGQAYNSPLHF. The CDR3 bases are TGTGCCATCAGTAGAGGACAGGCTTATAATTCACCCCTCCACTTT.

This rearrangement joins TRBV14 to TRBJ1-6; a possible D gene is TRBD1 (5 bases). Trimming cost V 2 bases and J 3 bases, with 11 bases left between them. The CDR3 has 16 amino acids. Germline CDR1 SGHDN, CDR2 FVKESK. The DNA for the CDR3 is TGTGCCAGCAGCCAAAGGGGTAGGGGCTATAATTCACCCCTCCACTTT. Translated: CASSQRGRGYNSPLHF.

This clone was seen a single time. V usage is TRBV20-1 and J usage is TRBJ1-1; maybe TRBD1 (6 bases). Germline CDR1 is DFQATT and CDR2 is SNEGSKA (reference sequence). The germline V and J ends were trimmed by 5 bases and 6 bases, with 10 bases remaining between them. CDR3 length: 11 residues. The CDR3 here is CSAARGAEAFF. In DNA form, the CDR3 reads TGCAGTGCTGCCAGGGGAGCTGAAGCTTTCTTT.

This chain connects TRBV6-5 to TRBJ2-5, with D possibly matching TRBD2 (5 bases). In germline, CDR1 is MNHEY, CDR2 SVGAGI. Trimming left V 2 bases short and J 3 bases short, with 13 bases between. CDR3 length: 15 amino acids. This CDR3 is CASSYASSGKETQYF. CDR3 in DNA: TGTGCCAGCAGTTACGCCTCCTCGGGGAAAGAGACCCAGTACTTC.

The rearrangement joins TRBV13 to TRBJ1-6; 9 nucleotides align to TRBD1. The V gene's germline CDR1 is PRHDT and CDR2 FYEKMQ (reference sequence). V shed 10 bases, J shed 10 bases, and the junction held 5 bases outside the gene matches. This CDR3 comprises 12 residues. CDR3 DNA: TGTGCCACTAGGACAGGGGTATCACCCCTCCACTTT. It is translated as CATRTGVSPLHF. Full variable domain (outside the CDR3, taken from reference TRBV13 and TRBJ1-6): AAGVIQSPRHLIKEKRETATLKCYPIPRHDTVYWYQQGPGQDPQFLISFYEKMQSDKGSIPDRFSAQQFSDYHSELNMSSLELGDSALYFCATRTGVSPLHFGNGTRLTVT.

The chain carries TRBV5-5 and TRBJ2-3, with D maybe TRBD2 (5 bases). Trimming took 2 bases from V and 0 from J, leaving 10 bases between them. The CDR3 is made up of 15 amino acids. Per germline, CDR1 SGHKS and CDR2 YYEKEE (reference sequence). The CDR3 DNA reads as TGTGCCAGCAGCTTCGGCGGCGGGAGCACAGATACGCAGTATTTT. Amino acids: CASSFGGGSTDTQYF.

The chain uses TRBV24-1 and TRBJ1-5; possible D gene TRBD1, 6 bases. The CDR3 consists of 15 residues. V was clipped by 3 bases and J by 6 bases, with 14 bases between them. CDR1 is KGHDR and CDR2 is SFDVKD in the germline V gene. The CDR3 sequence: CATSDSGGSSQPQHF. The CDR3, as DNA: TGTGCCACCAGTGATAGCGGGGGCTCAAGTCAGCCCCAGCATTTT.

This clone has a single count. The rearrangement links TRBV19 to TRBJ1-6; possibly TRBD1 for D (6 bases). Trimming left V 7 bases short and J 4 bases short, with 20 bases between. Germline V CDR1 and CDR2: LNHDA, SQIVND (reference sequence). CDR3 length: 17 amino acids. The CDR3 region has the DNA TGTGCCAGTACCCCTTCCCGACAGGCCTGGTATAATTCACCCCTCCACTTT. Translating gives CASTPSRQAWYNSPLHF.

V gene TRBV5-1 combines with J gene TRBJ1-4, with D possibly matching TRBD1 (6 bases). CDR3 length: 17 amino acids. Looked up from germline, CDR1 is SGHRS and CDR2 is YFSETQ. Trimming cost V 0 bases and J 0 bases, with 12 bases left between them. The CDR3 is CASSLGQVSATNEKLFF. CDR3 sequence (DNA): TGCGCCAGCAGCTTGGGACAGGTCTCTGCAACTAATGAAAAACTGTTTTTT. The complete variable domain, with remaining parts taken from reference TRBV5-1 and TRBJ1-4, reads KAGVTQTPRYLIKTRGQQVTLSCSPISGHRSVSWYQQTPGQGLQFLFEYFSETQRNKGNFPGRFSGRQFSNSRSEMNVSTLELGDSALYLCASSLGQVSATNEKLFFGSGTQLSVL.

The chain has TRBV6-6 and TRBJ1-3; possibly TRBD1 for D (5 bases). The germline V and J ends were trimmed by 0 bases and 4 bases, with 13 bases remaining between them. The CDR3 totals 16 residues. In germline, CDR1 is MNHNY, CDR2 SVGAGI (reference sequence). Here the CDR3 reads CASSYSRWGDGNTIYF. The DNA of the CDR3 is TGTGCCAGCAGTTACTCGAGATGGGGGGACGGAAACACCATATATTTT.

The table lists this clone with a few counts. The V gene is TRBV7-7, the J gene TRBJ2-7; 7 nucleotides align to TRBD1. CDR3 size: 13 residues. Germline V gene sequence: CDR1 SSHAT, CDR2 FNYEAQ (reference sequence). Unmatched junction bases numbered 7, after V lost 6 bases and J lost 5 bases. This chain's CDR3 is CASSQGGGNEQYF. The CDR3 nucleotides read TGTGCCAGCAGTCAAGGGGGCGGAAACGAGCAGTACTTC. Full variable domain (missing parts from reference TRBV7-7 and TRBJ2-7): GAGVSQSPRYKVTKRGQDVTLRCDPISSHATLYWYQQALGQGPEFLTYFNYEAQPDKSGLPSDRFSAERPEGSISTLTIQRTEQRDSAMYRCASSQGGGNEQYFGPGTRLTVT.

Concerning this clone itself: A clone one base away is much larger, so this may be a read error. J is TRBJ1-1 and V is TRBV7-9; no reliable D call. V lost 4 bases to trimming and J lost 1 base, with 7 bases between them. This CDR3 spans 13 amino acids. Per germline, CDR1 SEHNR and CDR2 FQNEAQ (reference sequence). The DNA for the CDR3 is TGTGCCAGCAGCTATCAGGAGAACACTGAAGCTTTCTTT. Its protein is CASSYQENTEAFF.

This sequence joins TRBV5-4 and TRBJ2-3, with 10 bases identical to TRBD1. The CDR3 is made up of 16 amino acids. Losses at the gene ends were 3 bases for V and 0 bases for J; bases not matched to a gene: 4. Germline loops: CDR1 SGHNT, CDR2 YYREEE (reference sequence). Here the CDR3 reads CASSWGQGLSTDTQYF. CDR3 DNA: TGTGCCAGCAGCTGGGGACAGGGGCTTAGCACAGATACGCAGTATTTT.

The chain links TRBV18 to TRBJ1-6; 7 bases match TRBD1. V dropped 4 bases and J dropped 5; count of bases not matched to a gene: 5. Germline-derived CDR1 and CDR2 are KGHSH and LQKENI. The CDR3 sequence is 15 residues long. The CDR3 nucleotides are TGTGCCAGCTCACACGGGACAGCCAATAATTCACCCCTCCACTTT. Translated: CASSHGTANNSPLHF.

The chain carries TRBV3-1 (or the pseudogene TRBV3-2) and TRBJ2-7; D may be TRBD1 (5 bases). CDR1 LGHDT and CDR2 YNNKEL come from the germline V gene (reference sequence). The CDR3 is 15 amino acids. Between the trimmed V and J ends, which lost 4 bases and 1 base, there was a span of 14 bases. CDR3 nucleotides: TGTGCCAGCAGCCCCGGGCAGGGAAAGTCCTACGAGCAGTACTTC. It translates to CASSPGQGKSYEQYF.

The chain uses TRBV28 and TRBJ1-4; D may be TRBD1 (5 bases). The length of the CDR3 is 14 residues. V lost 6 bases and J 0 bases, leaving 8 bases between the germline ends. Germline V CDR1 and CDR2: MDHEN, SYDVKM. CDR3 residues: CASRPGSTNEKLFF. CDR3 coding DNA: TGTGCCAGCAGACCAGGGTCAACTAATGAAAAACTGTTTTTT.

V gene TRBV7-3 combines with J gene TRBJ1-1, with D perhaps matching TRBD1 (6 bases). The germline V gene encodes CDR1 SGHTA and CDR2 FQGTGA. Trimming stripped 4 bases from V and 1 base from J, with 7 bases between. This CDR3 has 13 amino acids. The chain's CDR3 is CASSSGQNTEAFF. Written as DNA, the CDR3 is TGTGCCAGCAGCTCGGGACAGAACACTGAAGCTTTCTTT.